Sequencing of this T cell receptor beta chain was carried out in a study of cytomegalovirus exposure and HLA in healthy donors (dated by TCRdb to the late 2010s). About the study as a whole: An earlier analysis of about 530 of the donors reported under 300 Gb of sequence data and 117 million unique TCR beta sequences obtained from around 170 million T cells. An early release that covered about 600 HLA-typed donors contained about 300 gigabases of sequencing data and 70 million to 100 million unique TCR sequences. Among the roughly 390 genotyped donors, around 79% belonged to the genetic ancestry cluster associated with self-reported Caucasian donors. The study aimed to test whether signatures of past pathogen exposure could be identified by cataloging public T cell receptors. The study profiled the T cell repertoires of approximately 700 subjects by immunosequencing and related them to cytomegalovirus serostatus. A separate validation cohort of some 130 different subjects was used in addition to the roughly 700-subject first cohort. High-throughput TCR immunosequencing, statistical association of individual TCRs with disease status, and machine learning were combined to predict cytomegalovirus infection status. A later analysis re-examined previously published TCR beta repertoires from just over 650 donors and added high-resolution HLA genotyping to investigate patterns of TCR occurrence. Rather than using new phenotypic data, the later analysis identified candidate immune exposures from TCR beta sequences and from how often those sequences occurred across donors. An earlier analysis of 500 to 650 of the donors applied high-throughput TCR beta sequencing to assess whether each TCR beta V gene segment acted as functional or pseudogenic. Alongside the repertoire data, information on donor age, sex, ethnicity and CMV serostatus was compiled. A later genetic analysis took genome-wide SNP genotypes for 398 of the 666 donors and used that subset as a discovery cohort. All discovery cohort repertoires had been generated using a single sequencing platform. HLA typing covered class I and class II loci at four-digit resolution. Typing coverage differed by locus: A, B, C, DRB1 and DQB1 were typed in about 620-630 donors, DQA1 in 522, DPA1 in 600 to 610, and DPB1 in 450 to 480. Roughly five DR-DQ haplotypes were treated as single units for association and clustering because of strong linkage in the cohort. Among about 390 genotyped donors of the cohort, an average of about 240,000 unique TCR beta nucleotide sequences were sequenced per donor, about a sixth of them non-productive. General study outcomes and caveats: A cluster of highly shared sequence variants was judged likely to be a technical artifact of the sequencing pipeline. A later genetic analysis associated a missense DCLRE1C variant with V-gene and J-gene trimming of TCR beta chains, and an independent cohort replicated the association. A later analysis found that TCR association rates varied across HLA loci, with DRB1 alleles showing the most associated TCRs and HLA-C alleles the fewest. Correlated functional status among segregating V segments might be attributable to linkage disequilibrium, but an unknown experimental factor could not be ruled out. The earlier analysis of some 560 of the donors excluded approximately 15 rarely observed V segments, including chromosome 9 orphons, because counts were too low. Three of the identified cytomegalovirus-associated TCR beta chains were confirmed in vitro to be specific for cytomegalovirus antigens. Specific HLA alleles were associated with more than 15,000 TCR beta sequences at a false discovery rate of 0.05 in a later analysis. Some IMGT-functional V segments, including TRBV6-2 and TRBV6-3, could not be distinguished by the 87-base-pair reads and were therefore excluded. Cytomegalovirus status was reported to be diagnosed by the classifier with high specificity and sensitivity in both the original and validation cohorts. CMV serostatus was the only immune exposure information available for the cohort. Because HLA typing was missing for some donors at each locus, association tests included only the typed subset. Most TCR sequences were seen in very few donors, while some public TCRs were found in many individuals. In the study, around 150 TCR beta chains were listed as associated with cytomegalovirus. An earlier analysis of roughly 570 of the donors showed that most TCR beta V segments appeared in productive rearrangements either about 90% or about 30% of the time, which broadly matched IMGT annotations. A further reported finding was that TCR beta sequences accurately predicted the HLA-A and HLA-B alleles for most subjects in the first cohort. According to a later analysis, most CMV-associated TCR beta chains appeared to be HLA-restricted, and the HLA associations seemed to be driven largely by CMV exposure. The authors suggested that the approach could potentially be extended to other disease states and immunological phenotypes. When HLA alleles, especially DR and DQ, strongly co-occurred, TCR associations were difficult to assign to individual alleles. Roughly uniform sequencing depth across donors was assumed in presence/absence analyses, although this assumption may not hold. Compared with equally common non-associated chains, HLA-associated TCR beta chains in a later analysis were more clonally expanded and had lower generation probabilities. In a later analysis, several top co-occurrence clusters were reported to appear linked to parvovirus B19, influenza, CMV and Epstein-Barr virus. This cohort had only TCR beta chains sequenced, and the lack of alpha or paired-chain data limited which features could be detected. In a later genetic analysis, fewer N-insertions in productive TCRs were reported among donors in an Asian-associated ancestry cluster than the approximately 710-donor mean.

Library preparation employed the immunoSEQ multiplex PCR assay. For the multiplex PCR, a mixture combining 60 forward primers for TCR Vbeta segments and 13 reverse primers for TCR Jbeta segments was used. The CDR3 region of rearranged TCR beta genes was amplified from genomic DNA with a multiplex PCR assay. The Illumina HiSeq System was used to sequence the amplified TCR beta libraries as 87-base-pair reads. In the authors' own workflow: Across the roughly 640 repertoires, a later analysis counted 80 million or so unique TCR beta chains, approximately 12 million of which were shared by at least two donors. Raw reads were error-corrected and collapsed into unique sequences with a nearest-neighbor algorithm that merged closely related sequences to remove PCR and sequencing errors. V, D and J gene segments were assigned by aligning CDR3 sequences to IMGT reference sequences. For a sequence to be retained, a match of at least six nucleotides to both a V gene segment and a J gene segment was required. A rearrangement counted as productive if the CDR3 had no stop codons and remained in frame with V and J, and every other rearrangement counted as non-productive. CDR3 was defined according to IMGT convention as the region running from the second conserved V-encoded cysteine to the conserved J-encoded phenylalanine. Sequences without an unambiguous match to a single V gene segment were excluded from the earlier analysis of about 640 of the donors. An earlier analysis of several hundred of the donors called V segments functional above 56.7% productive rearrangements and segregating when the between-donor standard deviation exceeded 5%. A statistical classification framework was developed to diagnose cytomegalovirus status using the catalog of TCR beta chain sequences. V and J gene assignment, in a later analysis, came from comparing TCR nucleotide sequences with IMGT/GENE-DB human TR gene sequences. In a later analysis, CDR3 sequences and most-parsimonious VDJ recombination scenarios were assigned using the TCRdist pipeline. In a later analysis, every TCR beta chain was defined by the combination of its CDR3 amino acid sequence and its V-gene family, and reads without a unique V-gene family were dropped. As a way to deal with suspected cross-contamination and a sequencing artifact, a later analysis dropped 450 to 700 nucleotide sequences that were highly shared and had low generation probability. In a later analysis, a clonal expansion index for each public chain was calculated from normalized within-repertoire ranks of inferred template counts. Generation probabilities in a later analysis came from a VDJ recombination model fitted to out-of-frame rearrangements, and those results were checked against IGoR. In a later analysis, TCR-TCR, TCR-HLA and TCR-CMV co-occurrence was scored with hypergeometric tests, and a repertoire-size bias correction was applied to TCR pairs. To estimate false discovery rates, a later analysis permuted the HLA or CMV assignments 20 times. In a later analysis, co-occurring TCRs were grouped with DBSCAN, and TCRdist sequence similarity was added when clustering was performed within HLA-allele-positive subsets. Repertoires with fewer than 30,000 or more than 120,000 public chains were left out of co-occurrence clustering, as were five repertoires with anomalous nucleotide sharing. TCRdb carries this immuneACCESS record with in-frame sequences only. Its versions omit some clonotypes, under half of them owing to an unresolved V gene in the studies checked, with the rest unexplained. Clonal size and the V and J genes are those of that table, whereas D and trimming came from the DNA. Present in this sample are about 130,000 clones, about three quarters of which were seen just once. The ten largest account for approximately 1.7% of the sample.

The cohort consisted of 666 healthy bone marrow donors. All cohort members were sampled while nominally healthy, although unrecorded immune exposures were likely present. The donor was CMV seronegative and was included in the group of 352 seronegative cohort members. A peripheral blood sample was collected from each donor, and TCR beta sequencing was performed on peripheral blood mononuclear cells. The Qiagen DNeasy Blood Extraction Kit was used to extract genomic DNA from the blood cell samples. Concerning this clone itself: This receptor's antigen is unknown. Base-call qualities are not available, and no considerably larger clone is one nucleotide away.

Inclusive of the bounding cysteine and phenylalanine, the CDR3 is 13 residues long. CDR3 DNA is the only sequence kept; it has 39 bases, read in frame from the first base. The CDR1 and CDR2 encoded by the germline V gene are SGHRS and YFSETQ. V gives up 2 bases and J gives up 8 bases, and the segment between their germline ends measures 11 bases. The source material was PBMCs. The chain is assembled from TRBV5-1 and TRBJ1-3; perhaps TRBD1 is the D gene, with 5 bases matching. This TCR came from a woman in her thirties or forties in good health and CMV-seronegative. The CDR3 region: CASSFSGRYTIYF. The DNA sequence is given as TGCGCCAGCAGCTTTTCAGGGAGGTACACCATATATTTT.